A single sample gave rise to the 20 T cell receptor beta chains below, sequenced in a study of blood T cell repertoires in COVID-19 (dated by TCRdb to between 2020 and 2021). The library was built by means of the immunoSEQ multiplex PCR assay. TCRdb took over this immuneACCESS table, retaining in-frame rearrangements with V and J assigned. Such tables are incomplete; in checked studies, under half of the missing clones stem from an unresolved V gene, and the remainder is unexplained. The table for this sample lists around 220,000 clones; nearly 90% of them were counted only once. The ten largest account for less than 15% of the sample. Specimen: PBMCs or T cells enriched from blood (not recorded which). The receptors come from a man aged 25-45 years who had been exposed to COVID-19.

The chain has TRBV27 and TRBJ1-6, with D possibly being TRBD1 (5 bases). With 2 bases removed from V and 7 bases from J, the gap between germline ends came to 12 bases. Germline assignment: CDR1 MNHEY and CDR2 SMNVEV (reference sequence). This CDR3 comprises 15 residues. As DNA, the CDR3 is TGTGCCAGCAGTTTAATTTGGGGCGCCAATTCACCCCTCCACTTT. Translated, it gives CASSLIWGANSPLHF.

This chain uses TRBV5-4 with TRBJ1-1; D unresolved. Germline V gives CDR1 SGHNT, CDR2 YYREEE (reference sequence). V lost 0 bases to trimming and J lost 8 bases, with 17 bases between them. The CDR3 is 15 amino acids. This CDR3 is CASSLAQSRRREAFF. The CDR3 region has the DNA TGTGCCAGCAGCTTGGCGCAAAGTCGGCGCAGGGAAGCTTTCTTT.

The chain is built from TRBV11-2 and TRBJ2-1, with D possibly TRBD1 on 5 matching bases. Germline CDR1 is SGHAT and CDR2 is FQNNGV. Between the trimmed V and J ends, which lost 5 bases and 15 bases, there was a span of 20 bases. The CDR3 is 13 residues long. The CDR3 DNA reads as TGTGCCAGCAGCCCACCGACCCGGGCAGGGTGGTTCTTC. Translating it yields CASSPPTRAGWFF.

The chain links TRBV5-4 to TRBJ2-3, with D perhaps TRBD1 (6 bases). V lost 3 bases and J lost 0, with 14 bases in between. CDR3 length equals 16 residues. The germline V gene has CDR1 SGHNT and CDR2 YYREEE (reference sequence). As DNA, the CDR3 is TGTGCCAGCAGCTCAAGGACAGTATCTAGCACAGATACGCAGTATTTT. Translation: CASSSRTVSSTDTQYF. Using reference TRBV5-4 and TRBJ2-3 for the parts outside the CDR3, the full variable domain is ETGVTQSPTHLIKTRGQQVTLRCSSQSGHNTVSWYQQALGQGPQFIFQYYREEENGRGNFPPRFSGLQFPNYSSELNVNALELDDSALYLCASSSRTVSSTDTQYFGPGTRLTVL.

The V gene is TRBV18, the J gene TRBJ2-3, with TRBD2 as a possible D gene (6 bases). V lost 5 bases, J lost 7 bases, and 16 bases lay in between. Germline values: CDR1 KGHSH, CDR2 LQKENI. This CDR3 is built from 14 residues. The CDR3 DNA reads TGTGCCAGCTCAGCGCCACTAGCCATTAATACGCAGTATTTT. Amino acids: CASSAPLAINTQYF. Using reference TRBV18 and TRBJ2-3 for the parts outside the CDR3, the full variable domain is NAGVMQNPRHLVRRRGQEARLRCSPMKGHSHVYWYRQLPEEGLKFMVYLQKENIIDESGMPKERFSAEFPKEGPSILRIQQVVRGDSAAYFCASSAPLAINTQYFGPGTRLTVL.

Only one count was recorded for this clone. The J gene is TRBJ1-5, the V gene TRBV6-5; no clear D. Germline CDR1 is MNHEY and CDR2 is SVGAGI. Deletions cut 9 bases from V and 0 bases from J, with 6 bases between. The CDR3 is 12 residues long. The CDR3 is CASRSSNQPQHF. As DNA, the CDR3 is TGTGCCAGTCGTAGTAGCAATCAGCCCCAGCATTTT.

The chain combines TRBV3-1 (or the pseudogene TRBV3-2) with TRBJ2-3; 7 nucleotides line up with TRBD2. The CDR3 has 15 amino acids. From germline, CDR1 is LGHDT and CDR2 YNNKEL (reference sequence). V dropped 2 bases and J dropped 4; count of bases not matched to a gene: 6. CDR3: CASSQSRGGPDTQYF. The CDR3 coding sequence is TGTGCCAGCAGCCAATCGCGCGGGGGTCCAGATACGCAGTATTTT.

This clone was seen ten or more times. The chain uses TRBV5-1 and TRBJ1-2, with D perhaps TRBD1 (5 bases). Germline V gene data show CDR1 as SGHRS and CDR2 as YFSETQ. This CDR3 comprises 13 residues. Between the trimmed V and J ends, which lost 0 bases and 2 bases, there was a span of 5 bases. The CDR3 sequence: CASSLAGNYGYTF. The CDR3, as DNA: TGCGCCAGCAGCTTGGCAGGGAACTATGGCTACACCTTC.

The chain combines TRBV29-1 with TRBJ2-1, with D possibly being TRBD1 (6 bases). The CDR3 loop spans 10 amino acids. With 5 bases removed from V and 7 bases from J, the gap between germline ends came to 6 bases. Germline loops: CDR1 SQVTM, CDR2 ANQGSEA. The CDR3 spells CSVRGNEQFF. The CDR3 DNA sequence: TGCAGCGTTAGGGGGAATGAGCAGTTCTTC.

This clone is a singleton in its sample. The rearrangement joins TRBV4-3 to TRBJ2-2; D possibly corresponds to TRBD2 (6 bases). The germline gives CDR1 LGHNA, CDR2 YSLEER. V lost 0 bases, J lost 1 base, and 12 bases lay in between. This CDR3 has 17 residues. The CDR3 DNA is TGCGCCAGCAGCCAAGATCTCCCGGGGGAGAACACCGGGGAGCTGTTTTTT. This sequence encodes CASSQDLPGENTGELFF.

This clone occurred a few times. The chain employs TRBV6-4 and TRBJ2-2; D is perhaps TRBD1 (6 bases). V lost 5 bases, J lost 2 bases, and 15 bases lay in between. There are 16 residues in the CDR3. Germline loops: CDR1 MRHNA, CDR2 SNTAGT. The CDR3 region is CASSPAGTSNTGELFF. In DNA, the CDR3 is TGTGCCAGCAGTCCCGCCGGGACAAGTAACACCGGGGAGCTGTTTTTT.

The count of this clone is one. The chain recombines TRBV7-2 with TRBJ2-5, with TRBD2 as a possible D gene (6 bases). CDR3 size: 16 residues. Germline CDR1 SGHTA, CDR2 FQGNSA. The germline V and J ends were trimmed by 3 bases and 4 bases, with 18 bases remaining between them. CDR3 protein: CASSFSDGTLRETQYF. Written as DNA, the CDR3 is TGTGCCAGCAGCTTTAGCGATGGGACTTTGCGAGAGACCCAGTACTTC.

The chain has TRBV30 and TRBJ1-3, with a tentative D call TRBD1 (5 bases). V shed 3 bases and J shed 0 bases, with 9 bases lying between them. The CDR3 extends over 14 amino acids. Germline V gene data show CDR1 as GTSNPN and CDR2 as SVGIG (reference sequence). The CDR3 DNA is TGTGCCTGGAGCCGACAGAGCTCTGGAAACACCATATATTTT. This codes for CAWSRQSSGNTIYF. The variable domain in full, completed from reference TRBV30 and TRBJ1-3, reads SQTIHQWPATLVQPVGSPLSLECTVEGTSNPNLYWYRQAAGRGLQLLFYSVGIGQISSEVPQNLSASRPQDRQFILSSKKLLLSDSGFYLCAWSRQSSGNTIYFGEGSWLTVV.

This clone showed up just a few times. V usage is TRBV7-2 and J usage is TRBJ1-3; 7 positions agree with TRBD1. There are 18 residues in the CDR3. V lost 4 bases, J lost 0 bases, and 12 bases stayed unmatched. The germline CDR1 and CDR2 sequences are SGHTA and FQGNSA. The CDR3 region is CASSSGDRVPSSGNTIYF. The CDR3 coding sequence is TGTGCCAGCAGCTCCGGGGACAGAGTCCCTAGCTCTGGAAACACCATATATTTT.

This clone was seen only once. The chain is built from TRBV19 and TRBJ2-7; TRBD1 matches 9 bases. The CDR3 runs to 15 residues. Losses at the gene ends were 3 bases for V and 5 bases for J; bases not matched to a gene: 8. From germline, CDR1 is LNHDA and CDR2 SQIVND (reference sequence). CDR3 sequence (DNA): TGTGCCAGTAGTATTACAGACAGGGGGAGACACGAGCAGTACTTC. Protein: CASSITDRGRHEQYF.

The V and J genes are TRBV10-3 and TRBJ2-5, with 7 bases that match TRBD2. Germline V gives CDR1 ENHRY, CDR2 SYGVKD. The CDR3 loop spans 14 amino acids. V shed 5 bases and J 3 bases; nucleotides not matched to a gene: 6. In DNA, the CDR3 is TGTGCCATCAGTTCAAGCGGGGAGGAAGAGACCCAGTACTTC. This sequence encodes CAISSSGEEETQYF.

The rearrangement uses TRBV18 and TRBJ2-1, with 16 bases that match TRBD2. The germline CDR1 and CDR2 sequences are KGHSH and LQKENI. The ends lost 2 bases at V and 4 bases at J; junction bases unmatched: 11. The CDR3 contains 20 residues. The CDR3 loop is CASSPNPGTSGGASYNEQFF. The CDR3 nucleotides read TGTGCCAGCTCACCAAACCCCGGGACTAGCGGGGGGGCCAGTTACAATGAGCAGTTCTTC.

CDR3 DNA: TGTGCCAGCAGTTTATACCCCCCCGGGACTGGGACTAACTATGGCTACACCTTC. Its translation: CASSLYPPGTGTNYGYTF. The chain links TRBV27 to TRBJ1-2; maybe TRBD1 (5 bases). V shed 1 base and J shed 0 bases, with 18 bases lying between them. The CDR3 extends over 18 amino acids. The germline V gene encodes CDR1 MNHEY and CDR2 SMNVEV (reference sequence).

This rearrangement joins TRBV5-4 to TRBJ2-7, with D possibly matching TRBD2 (5 bases). Trimming took 4 bases from V and 2 from J, leaving 16 bases between them. From germline, CDR1 is SGHNT and CDR2 YYREEE (reference sequence). The CDR3 has 15 amino acids. The CDR3 here is CASSPGSRGTYEQYF. The CDR3 DNA reads as TGTGCCAGCAGCCCAGGATCTCGGGGTACCTACGAGCAGTACTTC.

The chain couples TRBV7-9 to TRBJ2-1; 7 bases fit TRBD2. The CDR3 runs to 15 residues. The trim removed 4 bases at V and 6 bases at J, leaving 9 bases unmatched. Germline V gene data show CDR1 as SEHNR and CDR2 as FQNEAQ (reference sequence). The CDR3 here is CASSYKRGWPNEQFF. In DNA form, the CDR3 reads TGTGCCAGCAGCTACAAGCGGGGATGGCCCAATGAGCAGTTCTTC.